This T cell receptor (beta chain) was identified in a study of control samples from healthy donors and cancer patients. Trimming stripped 2 bases from V and 5 bases from J, with 7 bases between. CDR3 size: 12 residues. Germline V gene data show CDR1 as SEHNR and CDR2 as FQNEAQ (reference sequence). Assay used: immunoSEQ multiplex PCR; TCRdb lists only in-frame clones, some missing. The sample has tens of thousands of clones, more than 75% seen once. Material for sequencing was PBMCs. The chain combines TRBV7-9 with TRBJ2-7, with a tentative D call TRBD1 (6 bases). The source is an older woman with lung cancer. CDR3 nucleotides: TGTGCCAGCAGCTTAAACAGGGACGAGCAGTACTTC. Amino acid sequence: CASSLNRDEQYF.